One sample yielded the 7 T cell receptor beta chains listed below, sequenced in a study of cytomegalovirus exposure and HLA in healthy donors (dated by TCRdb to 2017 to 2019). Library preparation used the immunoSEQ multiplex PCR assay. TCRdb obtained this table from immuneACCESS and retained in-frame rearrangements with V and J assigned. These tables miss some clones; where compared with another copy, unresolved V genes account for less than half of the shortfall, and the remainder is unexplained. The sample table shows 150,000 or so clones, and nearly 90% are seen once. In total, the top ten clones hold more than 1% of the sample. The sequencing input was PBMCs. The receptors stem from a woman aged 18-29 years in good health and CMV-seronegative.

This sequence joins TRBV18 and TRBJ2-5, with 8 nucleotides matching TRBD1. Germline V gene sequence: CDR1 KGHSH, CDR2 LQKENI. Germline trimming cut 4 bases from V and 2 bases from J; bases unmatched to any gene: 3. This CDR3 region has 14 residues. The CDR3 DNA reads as TGTGCCAGCTCACGCGGGACAGGACAAGAGACCCAGTACTTC. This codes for CASSRGTGQETQYF.

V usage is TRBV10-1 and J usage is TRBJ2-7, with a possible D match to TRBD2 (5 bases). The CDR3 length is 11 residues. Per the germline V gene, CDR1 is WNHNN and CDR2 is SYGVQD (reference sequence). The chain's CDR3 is CGRGSSYEQYF. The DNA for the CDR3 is TGCGGCCGTGGGAGCTCCTACGAGCAGTACTTC.

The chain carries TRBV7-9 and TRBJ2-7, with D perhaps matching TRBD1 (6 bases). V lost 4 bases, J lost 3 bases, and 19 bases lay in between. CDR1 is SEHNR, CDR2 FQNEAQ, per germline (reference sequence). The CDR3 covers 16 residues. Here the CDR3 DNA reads TGTGCCAGCAGCTCTGCCCTTCAGGGGCAACTCTACGAGCAGTACTTC. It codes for CASSSALQGQLYEQYF.

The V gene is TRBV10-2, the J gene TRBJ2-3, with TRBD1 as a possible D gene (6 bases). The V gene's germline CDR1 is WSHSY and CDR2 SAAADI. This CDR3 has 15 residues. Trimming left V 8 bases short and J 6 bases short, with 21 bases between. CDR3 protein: CASQDIQGSSDTQYF. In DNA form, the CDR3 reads TGCGCCAGCCAAGATATACAGGGATCATCCGATACGCAGTATTTT.

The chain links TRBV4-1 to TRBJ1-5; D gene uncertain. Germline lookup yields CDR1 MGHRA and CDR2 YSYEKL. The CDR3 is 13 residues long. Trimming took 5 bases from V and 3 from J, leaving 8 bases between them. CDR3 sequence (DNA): TGCGCCAGCAGCTGGCGGAACAATCAGCCCCAGCATTTT. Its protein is CASSWRNNQPQHF.

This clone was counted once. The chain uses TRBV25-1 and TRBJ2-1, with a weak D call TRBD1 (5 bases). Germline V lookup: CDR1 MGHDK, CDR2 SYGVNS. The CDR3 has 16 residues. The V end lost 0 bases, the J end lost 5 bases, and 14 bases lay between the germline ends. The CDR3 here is CASSEYFPGPHNEQFF. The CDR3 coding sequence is TGTGCCAGCAGTGAATACTTTCCAGGGCCCCACAATGAGCAGTTCTTC.

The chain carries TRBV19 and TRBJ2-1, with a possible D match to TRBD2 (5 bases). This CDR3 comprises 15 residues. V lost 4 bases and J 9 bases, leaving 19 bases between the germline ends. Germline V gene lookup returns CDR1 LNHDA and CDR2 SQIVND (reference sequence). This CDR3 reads CASSTHPRGSSEQFF. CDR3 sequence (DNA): TGTGCCAGTAGTACCCACCCCCGAGGGTCTTCTGAGCAGTTCTTC.